This T cell receptor (beta chain) was sequenced in a study of spatial heterogeneity in lung cancer. Turning to the study itself: Within raw reads, each unique TCR and UMI combination appeared on average more than ten times.

The sample holds a few counts of this clonotype. The time point denotes: sample taken at primary tumor resection. Whole RNA came from tumor, nontumor lung or frozen PBMC and was sequenced without being sorted. Samples came from some 71 TRACERx patients with untreated early-stage lung cancer. TCRdb fed the 5' RACE reads into MiXCR, producing one record per CDR3 protein. Of approximately 40,000 distinct CDR3 sequences listed, 6.5% to 8.5% are singletons. The germline CDR1 and CDR2 sequences are MNHEY and SMNVEV (reference sequence). The V gene lost 6 bases and the J gene lost 0 bases, with 6 bases spanning the gap. This CDR3 contains 13 residues.

Here the sequenced sample was PBMCs, taken at surgery. J is TRBJ1-3 and V is TRBV27, with no clear D. The sequence derives from a female donor with early-stage non-small cell lung cancer. Written as DNA, the CDR3 is TGTGCCAGCAGGGCAAGCTCTGGAAACACCATATATTTT. Translating it yields CASRASSGNTIYF.